This is a list of T cell receptor beta chains from one sample in a study of T-cell reconstitution after alpha-beta-depleted transplantation in children. From the PCR reads, TCRdb called clonotypes with MiXCR, one entry per CDR3 protein. In the table there are about 610,000 distinct CDR3 sequences, more than 9% of which are singletons. Specimen: PBMCs from the stem cell graft donor, collected from the stem cell graft. The receptors originated from a human donor who donated a stem cell graft to a child with acute myeloid leukemia. Each CDR3 is given with its conserved first and last residue. The D gene is left open where the match is weak. The size of a clone is reported for some rows only, either as once, few or many, or as a class for expanded clones.

D gene: -
clone size: few
V gene: TRBV20-1
J gene: TRBJ1-2
CDR3 protein: CSARNSEYYGYTF
CDR3 DNA: TGCAGTGCTAGAAACAGCGAATACTATGGCTACACCTTC

D gene: TRBD1
clone size: few
V gene: TRBV5-5
J gene: TRBJ1-2
CDR3 protein: CASSSLGQGSGYTF
CDR3 DNA: TGTGCCAGCAGCTCCCTTGGACAGGGGTCGGGCTACACCTTC

D gene: -
clone size: -
V gene: TRBV30
J gene: TRBJ2-1
CDR3 protein: CAWTVGGEQFF
CDR3 DNA: TGTGCCTGGACAGTAGGGGGTGAGCAGTTCTTC

D gene: TRBD2
clone size: -
V gene: TRBV9
J gene: TRBJ2-3
CDR3 protein: CASSVRAGRGTDTQYF
CDR3 DNA: TGTGCCAGCAGCGTCCGAGCGGGGAGGGGCACAGATACGCAGTATTTT

D gene: TRBD2
clone size: -
V gene: TRBV24-1
J gene: TRBJ2-1
CDR3 protein: CATSAPGLAGGNEQFF
CDR3 DNA: TGTGCCACCAGTGCCCCCGGACTAGCGGGAGGCAATGAGCAGTTCTTC

D gene: -
clone size: few
V gene: TRBV12-3/TRBV12-4
J gene: TRBJ1-5
CDR3 protein: CASSPHGGAFQPQHF
CDR3 DNA: TGTGCCAGCAGTCCACACGGGGGGGCGTTTCAGCCCCAGCATTTT

D gene: TRBD2
clone size: -
V gene: TRBV4-3
J gene: TRBJ2-3
CDR3 protein: CASSEGLAGNTQYF
CDR3 DNA: TGCGCCAGCAGCGAAGGACTAGCGGGAAATACGCAGTATTTT

D gene: -
clone size: many
V gene: TRBV20-1
J gene: TRBJ2-1
CDR3 protein: CSVTSSYNEQFF
CDR3 DNA: TGCAGTGTGACTAGTTCCTACAATGAGCAGTTCTTC

D gene: TRBD1
clone size: few
V gene: TRBV7-2
J gene: TRBJ1-6
CDR3 protein: CASSFIRGPNSPLHF
CDR3 DNA: TGTGCCAGCAGCTTTATAAGGGGGCCAAATTCACCCCTCCACTTT

D gene: TRBD2
clone size: few
V gene: TRBV11-1
J gene: TRBJ2-6
CDR3 protein: CASSLGGTRGSGANVLTF
CDR3 DNA: TGTGCCAGCAGCTTAGGCGGGACTAGAGGGTCTGGGGCCAACGTCCTGACTTTC

D gene: TRBD2
clone size: -
V gene: TRBV6-5
J gene: TRBJ2-3
CDR3 protein: CASSFTSGTQTQYF
CDR3 DNA: TGTGCCAGCAGTTTTACTAGCGGGACACAAACGCAGTATTTT

D gene: TRBD1
clone size: -
V gene: TRBV14
J gene: TRBJ2-7
CDR3 protein: CASSQDGRGSYEQYF
CDR3 DNA: TGTGCCAGCAGCCAAGACGGCAGGGGGTCCTACGAGCAGTACTTC

D gene: -
clone size: many
V gene: TRBV20-1
J gene: TRBJ1-1
CDR3 protein: CSAPFDTEAFF
CDR3 DNA: TGCAGTGCCCCCTTTGACACTGAAGCTTTCTTT

D gene: TRBD1
clone size: -
V gene: TRBV7-8
J gene: TRBJ1-6
CDR3 protein: CASSSPLQGAVSLHF
CDR3 DNA: TGTGCCAGCAGCTCTCCCTTACAGGGGGCAGTTTCCCTCCACTTT

D gene: -
clone size: few
V gene: TRBV29-1
J gene: TRBJ2-1
CDR3 protein: CSVEDYLRNNEQFF
CDR3 DNA: TGCAGCGTTGAAGACTACTTGAGGAACAATGAGCAGTTCTTC

D gene: -
clone size: -
V gene: TRBV5-1
J gene: TRBJ2-7
CDR3 protein: CASKILFGDSTYEQYF
CDR3 DNA: TGCGCCAGCAAGATTTTATTCGGAGACAGCACCTACGAGCAGTACTTC

D gene: TRBD1
clone size: many
V gene: TRBV12-3/TRBV12-4
J gene: TRBJ2-1
CDR3 protein: CASSVRTGVNQFF
CDR3 DNA: TGTGCCAGCAGTGTCCGGACAGGGGTTAACCAGTTCTTC

D gene: TRBD2
clone size: -
V gene: TRBV20-1
J gene: TRBJ2-3
CDR3 protein: CSASSGGARIDTQYF
CDR3 DNA: TGCAGTGCTAGCAGCGGGGGAGCTCGTATAGATACGCAGTATTTT

D gene: TRBD1
clone size: -
V gene: TRBV20-1
J gene: TRBJ1-5
CDR3 protein: CSAEDRGPGQPQHF
CDR3 DNA: TGCAGTGCTGAAGACAGGGGGCCGGGACAGCCCCAGCATTTT

D gene: TRBD2
clone size: -
V gene: TRBV4-2
J gene: TRBJ2-1
CDR3 protein: CASSQDGLAGVGNEQFF
CDR3 DNA: TGTGCCAGCAGCCAAGATGGGCTAGCGGGAGTGGGTAATGAGCAGTTCTTC

D gene: -
clone size: -
V gene: TRBV5-1
J gene: TRBJ1-2
CDR3 protein: CASSSDGFYGYTF
CDR3 DNA: TGCGCCAGCAGCTCAGACGGATTTTATGGCTACACCTTC

D gene: -
clone size: few
V gene: TRBV10-3
J gene: TRBJ2-1
CDR3 protein: CAITPRGGTNNEQFF
CDR3 DNA: TGTGCCATCACCCCACGAGGGGGGACTAACAATGAGCAGTTCTTC

D gene: -
clone size: few
V gene: TRBV12-3/TRBV12-4
J gene: TRBJ1-5
CDR3 protein: CASSPQNEFYSNQPQHF
CDR3 DNA: TGTGCCAGCAGTCCGCAGAATGAGTTCTATAGCAATCAGCCCCAGCATTTT

D gene: -
clone size: -
V gene: TRBV27
J gene: TRBJ2-1
CDR3 protein: CASSSRTGANEQFF
CDR3 DNA: TGTGCCAGCAGTTCCCGGACGGGGGCAAATGAGCAGTTCTTC

D gene: -
clone size: few
V gene: TRBV18
J gene: TRBJ2-3
CDR3 protein: CASSPGRGYADTQYF
CDR3 DNA: TGTGCCAGCTCACCGGGTCGGGGTTACGCAGATACGCAGTATTTT

D gene: -
clone size: -
V gene: TRBV6-5
J gene: TRBJ1-3
CDR3 protein: CASSYSRAGMNTIYF
CDR3 DNA: TGTGCCAGCAGTTACTCAAGGGCAGGGATGAACACCATATATTTT

D gene: -
clone size: few
V gene: TRBV12-3/TRBV12-4
J gene: TRBJ2-7
CDR3 protein: CASSLYGGRSYEQYF
CDR3 DNA: TGTGCCAGCAGTTTATACGGAGGCCGGTCCTACGAGCAGTACTTC

D gene: -
clone size: many
V gene: TRBV12-3/TRBV12-4
J gene: TRBJ1-5
CDR3 protein: CASSPREGNQPQHF
CDR3 DNA: TGTGCCAGCAGTCCCCGGGAGGGGAATCAGCCCCAGCATTTT

D gene: -
clone size: few
V gene: TRBV5-1
J gene: TRBJ2-2
CDR3 protein: CASMNTGELFF
CDR3 DNA: TGCGCCAGCATGAACACCGGGGAGCTGTTTTTT

D gene: TRBD2
clone size: -
V gene: TRBV18
J gene: TRBJ2-5
CDR3 protein: CASSQTSGGQETQYF
CDR3 DNA: TGTGCCAGCTCACAGACTAGCGGGGGCCAAGAGACCCAGTACTTC

D gene: -
clone size: -
V gene: TRBV6-1
J gene: TRBJ1-1
CDR3 protein: CASTGRPQTEAFF
CDR3 DNA: TGTGCCAGCACGGGGCGGCCACAAACTGAAGCTTTCTTT

D gene: -
clone size: few
V gene: TRBV12-3/TRBV12-4
J gene: TRBJ1-3
CDR3 protein: CASSFGGARNTIYF
CDR3 DNA: TGTGCCAGCAGTTTTGGGGGGGCCAGAAACACCATATATTTT

D gene: TRBD2
clone size: -
V gene: TRBV5-1
J gene: TRBJ2-7
CDR3 protein: CASSRLTSGSAYEQYF
CDR3 DNA: TGCGCCAGCAGCCGTCTAACTAGCGGGAGTGCATACGAGCAGTACTTC

D gene: TRBD2
clone size: few
V gene: TRBV4-3
J gene: TRBJ2-7
CDR3 protein: CASSQELAGPYEQYF
CDR3 DNA: TGCGCCAGCAGCCAAGAGTTAGCGGGACCCTACGAGCAGTACTTC

D gene: -
clone size: -
V gene: TRBV20-1
J gene: TRBJ1-5
CDR3 protein: CSARADTYQPQHF
CDR3 DNA: TGCAGTGCTAGAGCGGACACCTATCAGCCCCAGCATTTT

D gene: TRBD2
clone size: few
V gene: TRBV27
J gene: TRBJ2-7
CDR3 protein: CASSSQTSGNYEQYF
CDR3 DNA: TGTGCCAGCAGTTCGCAGACTAGCGGGAACTACGAGCAGTACTTC

D gene: -
clone size: few
V gene: TRBV7-7
J gene: TRBJ2-3
CDR3 protein: CASSLGLGVTDTQYF
CDR3 DNA: TGTGCTAGCAGCTTAGGTCTTGGGGTCACAGATACGCAGTATTTT

D gene: -
clone size: many
V gene: TRBV12-3/TRBV12-4
J gene: TRBJ2-7
CDR3 protein: CASSLQGPYEQYF
CDR3 DNA: TGTGCCAGCAGTTTACAGGGGCCCTACGAGCAGTACTTC

D gene: TRBD1
clone size: -
V gene: TRBV3-1
J gene: TRBJ2-2
CDR3 protein: CASSRPGQANTGELFF
CDR3 DNA: TGTGCCAGCAGCCGACCTGGACAGGCGAACACCGGGGAGCTGTTTTTT

D gene: -
clone size: -
V gene: TRBV6-2/TRBV6-3
J gene: TRBJ2-7
CDR3 protein: CASREGPVYEQYF
CDR3 DNA: TGTGCCAGCCGTGAGGGACCCGTCTACGAGCAGTACTTC

D gene: -
clone size: -
V gene: TRBV27
J gene: TRBJ1-2
CDR3 protein: CASSLSIDSYGYTF
CDR3 DNA: TGTGCCAGCAGTTTATCGATTGATAGCTATGGCTACACCTTC

D gene: TRBD2
clone size: few
V gene: TRBV2
J gene: TRBJ2-3
CDR3 protein: CASRELADTQYF
CDR3 DNA: TGTGCCAGCAGGGAACTAGCGGATACGCAGTATTTT

D gene: -
clone size: many
V gene: TRBV29-1
J gene: TRBJ2-1
CDR3 protein: CSVGGLHNEQFF
CDR3 DNA: TGCAGCGTTGGCGGCTTACACAATGAGCAGTTCTTC

D gene: -
clone size: few
V gene: TRBV28
J gene: TRBJ2-1
CDR3 protein: CASSSPPSLIRIEQFF
CDR3 DNA: TGTGCCAGCAGTTCCCCCCCCAGTCTGATTAGGATTGAGCAGTTCTTC

D gene: -
clone size: few
V gene: TRBV5-1
J gene: TRBJ2-1
CDR3 protein: CASSFAGENEQFF
CDR3 DNA: TGCGCCAGCAGCTTCGCAGGGGAGAATGAGCAGTTCTTC